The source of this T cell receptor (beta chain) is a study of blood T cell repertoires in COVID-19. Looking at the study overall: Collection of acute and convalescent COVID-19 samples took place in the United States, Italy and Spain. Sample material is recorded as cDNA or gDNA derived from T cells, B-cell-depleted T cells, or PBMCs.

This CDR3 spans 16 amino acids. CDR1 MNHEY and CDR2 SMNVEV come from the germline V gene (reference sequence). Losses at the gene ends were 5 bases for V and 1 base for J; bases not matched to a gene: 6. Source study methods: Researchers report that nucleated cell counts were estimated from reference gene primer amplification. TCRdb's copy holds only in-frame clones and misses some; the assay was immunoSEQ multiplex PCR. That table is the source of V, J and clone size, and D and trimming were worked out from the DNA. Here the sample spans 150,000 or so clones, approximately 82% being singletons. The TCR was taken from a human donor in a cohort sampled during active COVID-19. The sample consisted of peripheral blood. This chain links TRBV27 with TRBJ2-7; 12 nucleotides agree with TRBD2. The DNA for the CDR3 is TGTGCCAGCAGTCCAAGACTAGCGGGAGAGTCCTACGAGCAGTACTTC. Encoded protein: CASSPRLAGESYEQYF.